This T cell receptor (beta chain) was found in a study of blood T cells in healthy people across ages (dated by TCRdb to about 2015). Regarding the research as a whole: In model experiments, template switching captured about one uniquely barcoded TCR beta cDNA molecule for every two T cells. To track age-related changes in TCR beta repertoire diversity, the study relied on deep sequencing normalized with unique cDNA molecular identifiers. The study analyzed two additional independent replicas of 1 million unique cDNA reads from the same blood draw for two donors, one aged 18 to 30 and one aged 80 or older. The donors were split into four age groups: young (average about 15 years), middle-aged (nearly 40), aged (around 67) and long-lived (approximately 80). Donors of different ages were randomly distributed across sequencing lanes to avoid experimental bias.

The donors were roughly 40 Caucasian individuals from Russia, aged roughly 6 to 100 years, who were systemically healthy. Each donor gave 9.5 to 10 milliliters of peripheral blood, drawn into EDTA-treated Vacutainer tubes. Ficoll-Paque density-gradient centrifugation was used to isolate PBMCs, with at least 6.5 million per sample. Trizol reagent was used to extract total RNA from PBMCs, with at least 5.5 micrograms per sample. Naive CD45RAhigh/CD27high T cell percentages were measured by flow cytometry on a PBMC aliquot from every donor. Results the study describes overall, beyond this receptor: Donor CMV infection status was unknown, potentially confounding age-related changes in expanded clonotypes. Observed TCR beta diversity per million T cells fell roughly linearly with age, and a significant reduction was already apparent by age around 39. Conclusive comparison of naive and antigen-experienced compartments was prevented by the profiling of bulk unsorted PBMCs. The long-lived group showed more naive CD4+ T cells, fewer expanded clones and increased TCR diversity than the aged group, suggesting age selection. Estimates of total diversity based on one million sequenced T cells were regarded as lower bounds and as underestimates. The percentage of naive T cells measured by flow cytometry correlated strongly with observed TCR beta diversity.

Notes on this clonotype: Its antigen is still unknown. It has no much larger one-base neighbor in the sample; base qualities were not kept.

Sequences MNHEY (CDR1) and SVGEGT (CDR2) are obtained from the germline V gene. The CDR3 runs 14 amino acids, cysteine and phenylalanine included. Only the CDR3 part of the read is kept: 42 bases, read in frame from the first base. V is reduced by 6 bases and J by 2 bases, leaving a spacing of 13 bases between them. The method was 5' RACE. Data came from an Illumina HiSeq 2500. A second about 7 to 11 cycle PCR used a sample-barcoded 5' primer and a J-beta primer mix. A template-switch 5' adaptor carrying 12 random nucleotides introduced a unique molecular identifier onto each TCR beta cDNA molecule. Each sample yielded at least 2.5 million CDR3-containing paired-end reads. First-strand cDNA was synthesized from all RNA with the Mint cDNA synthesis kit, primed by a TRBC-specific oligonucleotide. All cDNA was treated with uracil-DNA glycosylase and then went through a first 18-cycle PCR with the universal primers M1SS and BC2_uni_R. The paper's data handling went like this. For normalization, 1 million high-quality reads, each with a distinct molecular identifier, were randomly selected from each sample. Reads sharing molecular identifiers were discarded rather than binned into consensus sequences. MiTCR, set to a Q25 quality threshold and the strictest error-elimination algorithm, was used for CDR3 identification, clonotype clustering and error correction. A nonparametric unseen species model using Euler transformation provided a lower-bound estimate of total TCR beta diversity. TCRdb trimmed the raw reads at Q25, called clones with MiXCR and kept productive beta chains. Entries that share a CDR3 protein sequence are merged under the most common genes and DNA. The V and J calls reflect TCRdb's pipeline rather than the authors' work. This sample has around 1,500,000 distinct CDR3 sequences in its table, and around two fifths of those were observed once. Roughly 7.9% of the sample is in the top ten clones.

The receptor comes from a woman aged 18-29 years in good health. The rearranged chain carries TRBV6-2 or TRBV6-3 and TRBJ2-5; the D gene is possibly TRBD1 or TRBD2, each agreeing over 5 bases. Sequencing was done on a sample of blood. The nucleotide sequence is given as TGTGCCAGCAGAACCGGGACCCTTCAAGAGACCCAGTACTTC. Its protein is CASRTGTLQETQYF.